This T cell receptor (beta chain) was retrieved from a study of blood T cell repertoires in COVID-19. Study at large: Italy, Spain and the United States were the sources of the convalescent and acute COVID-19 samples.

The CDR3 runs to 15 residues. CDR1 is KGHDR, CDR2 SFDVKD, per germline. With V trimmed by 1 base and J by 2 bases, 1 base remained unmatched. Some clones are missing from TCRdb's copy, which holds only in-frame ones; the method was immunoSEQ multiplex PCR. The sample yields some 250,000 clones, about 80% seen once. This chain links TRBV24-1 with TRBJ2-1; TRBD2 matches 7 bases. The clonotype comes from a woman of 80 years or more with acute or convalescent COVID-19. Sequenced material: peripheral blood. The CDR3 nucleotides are TGTGCCACCAGTGATTTTGGGAGGGCCTACAATGAGCAGTTCTTC. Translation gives CATSDFGRAYNEQFF.